This T cell receptor (beta chain) was captured by sequencing in a study of regulatory T cells in long-lasting Graves disease. Across the study: Persistent cases took antithyroid drugs over 5 years and stayed TSH receptor antibody positive.

Arm-PCR of CDR3 regions with iRepertoire HTBI primers generated TCR beta libraries. One entry per CDR3 protein results from TCRdb running MiXCR on the multiplex PCR reads. The sample contains about 460,000 distinct CDR3 sequences, roughly 22% of which appear only once. General observations from the study: Persistent Graves' patients showed a TCR diversity that was lower than that of newly diagnosed ones. Owing to a sample size that was small, accuracy may have been reduced.

As for this clonotype: The antigen remains undetermined.

Germline V gene data show CDR1 as MNHNS and CDR2 as SASEGT. The CDR3 covers 14 residues. V was trimmed by 6 bases and J by 6 bases, leaving 14 bases between them. Time point given: persistent/refractory GD, antithyroid drugs over 5 years with positive TRAb. Isolated PBMC RNA provided the starting material for the TCR library. Diagnosing Graves' disease relied on the American Thyroid Association guidelines. Material: peripheral blood mononuclear cells (PBMCs), obtained when the disease was refractory, from a patient treated with antithyroid drugs. The clonotype originates from a female donor with Graves disease. The gene calls are TRBV6-1 and TRBJ1-4; D is unresolved. The CDR3 here is CASSRMQPDEKLFF. CDR3 bases: TGTGCCAGCAGCCGCATGCAACCGGATGAAAAACTGTTTTTT.